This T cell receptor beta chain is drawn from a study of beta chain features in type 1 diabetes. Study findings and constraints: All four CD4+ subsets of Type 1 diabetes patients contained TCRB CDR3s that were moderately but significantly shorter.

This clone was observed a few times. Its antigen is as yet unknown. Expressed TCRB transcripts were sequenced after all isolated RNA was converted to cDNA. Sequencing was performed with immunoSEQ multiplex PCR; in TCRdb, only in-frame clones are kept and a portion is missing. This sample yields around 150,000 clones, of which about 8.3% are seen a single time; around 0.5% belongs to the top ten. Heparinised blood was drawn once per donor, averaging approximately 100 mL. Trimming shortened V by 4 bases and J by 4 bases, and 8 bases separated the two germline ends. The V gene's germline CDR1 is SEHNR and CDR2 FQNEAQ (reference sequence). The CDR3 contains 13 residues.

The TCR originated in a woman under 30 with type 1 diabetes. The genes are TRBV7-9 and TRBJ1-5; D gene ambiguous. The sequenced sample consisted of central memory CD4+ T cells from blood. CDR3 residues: CASSWEGNQPQHF. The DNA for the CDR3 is TGTGCCAGCAGCTGGGAGGGAAATCAGCCCCAGCATTTT.